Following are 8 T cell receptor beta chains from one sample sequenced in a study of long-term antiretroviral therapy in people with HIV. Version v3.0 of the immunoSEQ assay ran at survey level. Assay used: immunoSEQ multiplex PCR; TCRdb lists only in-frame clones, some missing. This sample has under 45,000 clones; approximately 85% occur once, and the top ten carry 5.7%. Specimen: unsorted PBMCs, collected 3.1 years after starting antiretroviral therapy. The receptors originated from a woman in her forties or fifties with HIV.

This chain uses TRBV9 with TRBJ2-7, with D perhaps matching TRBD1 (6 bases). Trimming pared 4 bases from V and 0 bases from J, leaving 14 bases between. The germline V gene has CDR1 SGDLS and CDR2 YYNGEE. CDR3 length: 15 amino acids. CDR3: CASSKTGSSSYEQYF. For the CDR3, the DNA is TGTGCCAGCAGCAAGACAGGATCTTCCTCCTACGAGCAGTACTTC. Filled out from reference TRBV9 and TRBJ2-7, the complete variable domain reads DSGVTQTPKHLITATGQRVTLRCSPRSGDLSVYWYQQSLDQGLQFLIQYYNGEERAKGNILERFSAQQFPDLHSELNLSSLELGDSALYFCASSKTGSSSYEQYFGPGTRLTVT.

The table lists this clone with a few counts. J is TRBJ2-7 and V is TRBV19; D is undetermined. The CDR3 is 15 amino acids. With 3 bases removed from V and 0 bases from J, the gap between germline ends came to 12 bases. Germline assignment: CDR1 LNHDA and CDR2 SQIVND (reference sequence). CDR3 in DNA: TGTGCCAGTAGTATCGGATACAGCTACTCCTACGAGCAGTACTTC. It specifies CASSIGYSYSYEQYF.

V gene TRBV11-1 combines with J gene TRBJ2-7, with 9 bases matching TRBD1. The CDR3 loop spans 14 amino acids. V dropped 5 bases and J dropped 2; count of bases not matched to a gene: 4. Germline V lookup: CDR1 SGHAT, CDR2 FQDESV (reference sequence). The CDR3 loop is CASSPRDRAYEQYF. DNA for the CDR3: TGTGCCAGCAGCCCACGGGACAGGGCCTACGAGCAGTACTTC.

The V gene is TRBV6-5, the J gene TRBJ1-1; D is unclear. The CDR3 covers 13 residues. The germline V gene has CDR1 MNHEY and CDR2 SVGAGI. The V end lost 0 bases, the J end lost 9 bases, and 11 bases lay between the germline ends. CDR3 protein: CASSYSRAQQAFF. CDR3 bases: TGTGCCAGCAGTTACTCGAGGGCCCAACAAGCTTTCTTT.

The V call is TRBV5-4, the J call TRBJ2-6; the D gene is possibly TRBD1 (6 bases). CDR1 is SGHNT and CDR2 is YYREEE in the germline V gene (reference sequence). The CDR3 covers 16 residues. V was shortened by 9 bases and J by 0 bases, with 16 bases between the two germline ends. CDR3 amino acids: CATSRGKSSGANVLTF. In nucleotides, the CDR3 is TGTGCCACCTCCAGGGGTAAAAGCTCTGGGGCCAACGTCCTGACTTTC.

The CDR3 loop is CASSFSSAQWDGEKLFF. The CDR3 DNA sequence: TGCGCCAGCAGCTTTTCTTCGGCCCAGTGGGATGGTGAAAAACTGTTTTTT. J is TRBJ1-4 and V is TRBV5-1; D remains unclear. The CDR3 is 17 residues long. Germline V gene sequence: CDR1 SGHRS, CDR2 YFSETQ. V was clipped by 2 bases and J by 7 bases, with 21 bases between them.

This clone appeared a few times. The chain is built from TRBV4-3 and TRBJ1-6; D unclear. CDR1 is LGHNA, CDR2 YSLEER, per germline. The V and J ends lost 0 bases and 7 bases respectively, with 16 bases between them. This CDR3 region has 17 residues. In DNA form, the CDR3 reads TGCGCCAGCAGCCAAGACGATCCCATGAACCAAAATTCACCCCTCCACTTT. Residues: CASSQDDPMNQNSPLHF.

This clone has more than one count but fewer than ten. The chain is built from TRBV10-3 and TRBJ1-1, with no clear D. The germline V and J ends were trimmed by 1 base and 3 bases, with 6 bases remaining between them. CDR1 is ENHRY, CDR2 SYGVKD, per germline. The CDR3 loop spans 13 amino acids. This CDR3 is CAISELTYTEAFF. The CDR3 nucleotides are TGTGCCATCAGTGAGTTGACATACACTGAAGCTTTCTTT.